Following are 19 T cell receptor beta chains from one sample sequenced in a study of shared clonotypes between healthy human individuals. Clones were read by immunoSEQ multiplex PCR, and TCRdb kept only the in-frame ones, dropping some. The repertoire holds some 2,100,000 clones, with around 95% as singletons. Material for sequencing was naive CD4+ T cells sorted from blood. Subset here: CD45RA+ positively selected. All receptors derive from a young man in good health.

The chain couples TRBV6-4 to TRBJ1-6; 7 bases are shared with TRBD1. The CDR3 extends over 14 amino acids. Germline CDR1 MRHNA, CDR2 SNTAGT. J gave up 10 bases and V 4 bases, and 7 bases lay outside the gene matches. The CDR3 DNA reads TGTGCCAGCAGTGTGGGGACAGTGGGATCACCCCTCCACTTT. It yields the protein CASSVGTVGSPLHF.

The table lists this clone with a count of one. Other DNA variants within this sample encode the same CDR3. This chain uses TRBV7-9 with TRBJ2-1; 8 nucleotides line up with TRBD2. CDR1 and CDR2 (germline): SEHNR, FQNEAQ (reference sequence). Losses at the gene ends were 3 bases for V and 1 base for J; bases not matched to a gene: 5. The CDR3 is 16 residues long. The CDR3 sequence: CASSFSGRVSYNEQFF. The CDR3, as DNA: TGTGCCAGCAGCTTTTCCGGGAGGGTTTCCTACAATGAGCAGTTCTTC.

V gene TRBV4-1 combines with J gene TRBJ1-5, with a possible D match to TRBD1 (5 bases). Per the germline V gene, CDR1 is MGHRA and CDR2 is YSYEKL. V lost 4 bases to trimming and J lost 5 bases, with 12 bases between them. There are 14 residues in the CDR3. CDR3 loop: CASSPTPRDQPQHF. CDR3 DNA: TGCGCCAGCAGCCCCACCCCCAGGGATCAGCCCCAGCATTTT.

This chain uses TRBV18 with TRBJ2-5; 8 nucleotides align to TRBD2. The CDR3 totals 15 residues. Germline assignment: CDR1 KGHSH and CDR2 LQKENI. V was pared by 0 bases and J by 5 bases, with 5 bases of the junction left unmatched. The chain's CDR3 is CASSPPGRGYETQYF. The CDR3 nucleotides read TGTGCCAGCTCACCACCCGGGAGGGGTTACGAGACCCAGTACTTC.

The chain uses TRBV5-6 and TRBJ2-1, with 7 nucleotides matching TRBD2. V shed 10 bases and J 4 bases; nucleotides not matched to a gene: 11. The CDR3 sequence is 14 residues long. Germline loops: CDR1 SGHDT, CDR2 YYEEEE. The CDR3 is CAGGRKAGYNEQFF. The DNA for the CDR3 is TGTGCCGGAGGGAGAAAAGCGGGGTACAATGAGCAGTTCTTC.

The rearrangement links TRBV5-1 to TRBJ2-3, with 7 bases lining up with TRBD2. The V gene's germline CDR1 is SGHRS and CDR2 YFSETQ. J lost 1 base, V lost 3 bases, and 11 bases had no gene match. The CDR3 loop spans 17 amino acids. The CDR3 region is CASSYLSPSGRTDTQYF. CDR3 DNA sequence: TGCGCCAGCAGCTACCTTTCTCCTAGCGGTCGCACAGATACGCAGTATTTT.

On this clone: Other DNA sequences in the same sample also yield this CDR3. The chain employs TRBV11-2 and TRBJ2-5; 10 nucleotides line up with TRBD2. The germline gives CDR1 SGHAT, CDR2 FQNNGV. The trim removed 1 base at V and 4 bases at J, leaving 0 bases unmatched. The CDR3 contains 14 residues. DNA for the CDR3: TGTGCCAGCAGCTTAGCTAGCGGGGGAGAGACCCAGTACTTC. It specifies CASSLASGGETQYF.

This chain uses TRBV30 with TRBJ1-2; weak D call: TRBD1 (5 bases). There are 14 residues in the CDR3. CDR1 GTSNPN and CDR2 SVGIG come from the germline V gene (reference sequence). Trimming left V 2 bases short and J 8 bases short, with 18 bases between. In DNA form, the CDR3 reads TGTGCCTGGAGTAATTGGAGCCGCCGGGGGGGCTACACCTTC. This codes for CAWSNWSRRGGYTF.

A few counts support this clone. This sequence joins TRBV30 and TRBJ1-1, with D hard to call. This CDR3 comprises 12 residues. Germline CDR1 reads GTSNPN; CDR2 reads SVGIG (reference sequence). V was shortened by 8 bases and J by 4 bases, with 14 bases between the two germline ends. In nucleotides, the CDR3 is TGTGCCAAAGAGAGGTTCGGCACTGAAGCTTTCTTT. Translation: CAKERFGTEAFF.

V and J are TRBV2 and TRBJ2-3, with a possible D match to TRBD2 (5 bases). The V end was cut by 6 bases, the J end by 5 bases, with 9 bases between. This CDR3 has 12 residues. Germline CDR1 SNHLY, CDR2 FYNNEI. CDR3 in DNA: TGTGCCAGCAGGTCCAGCGGAGATACGCAGTATTTT. Protein product: CASRSSGDTQYF. The whole variable domain, remainder taken from reference TRBV2 and TRBJ2-3, is EPEVTQTPSHQVTQMGQEVILRCVPISNHLYFYWYRQILGQKVEFLVSFYNNEISEKSEIFDDQFSVERPDGSNFTLKIRSTKLEDSAMYFCASRSSGDTQYFGPGTRLTVL.

This clone was counted between two and nine times. Other DNA sequences in this sample translate to the same CDR3. This chain links TRBV30 with TRBJ2-7; 8 nucleotides line up with TRBD1. Germline CDR1 GTSNPN, CDR2 SVGIG (reference sequence). The CDR3 has 11 amino acids. J lost 3 bases, V lost 5 bases, and 0 bases had no gene match. The CDR3 sequence: CAWGTGYEQYF. In DNA, the CDR3 is TGTGCCTGGGGGACAGGCTACGAGCAGTACTTC.

The chain is built from TRBV29-1 and TRBJ1-2, with D hard to call. The CDR3 is 12 residues long. Germline V gene data show CDR1 as SQVTM and CDR2 as ANQGSEA. Trimming took 7 bases from V and 8 from J, leaving 17 bases between them. The CDR3: CSAQTGGRGYTF. The CDR3 coding sequence is TGCAGCGCTCAGACTGGAGGGCGCGGCTACACCTTC.

The V gene is TRBV19, the J gene TRBJ2-4; no firm D call. CDR3 length equals 15 residues. Germline V CDR1 and CDR2: LNHDA, SQIVND (reference sequence). Trimming shortened V by 3 bases and J by 0 bases, and 9 bases separated the two germline ends. The CDR3 reads CASSISWLAKNIQYF. In DNA, the CDR3 is TGTGCCAGTAGTATCTCGTGGCTAGCCAAAAACATTCAGTACTTC. The variable domain in full, with the rest retrieved from reference TRBV19 and TRBJ2-4, is DGGITQSPKYLFRKEGQNVTLSCEQNLNHDAMYWYRQDPGQGLRLIYYSQIVNDFQKGDIAEGYSVSREKKESFPLTVTSAQKNPTAFYLCASSISWLAKNIQYFGAGTRLSVL.

This chain connects TRBV7-6 to TRBJ2-4; 8 bases align to TRBD1. The germline V gene encodes CDR1 SGHVS and CDR2 FNYEAQ. After removal of 3 bases from V and 8 bases from J, the junction contained 6 bases not matched to a gene. CDR3 length: 14 residues. CDR3 protein: CASSFRGPGDIQYF. The CDR3 DNA is TGTGCCAGCAGCTTCAGGGGGCCTGGGGACATTCAGTACTTC. Looking up the rest from reference TRBV7-6 and TRBJ2-4 gives the full variable domain: GAGVSQSPRYKVTKRGQDVALRCDPISGHVSLYWYRQALGQGPEFLTYFNYEAQQDKSGLPNDRFSAERPEGSISTLTIQRTEQRDSAMYRCASSFRGPGDIQYFGAGTRLSVL.

J is TRBJ2-5 and V is TRBV15, with D tentatively TRBD1 or TRBD2 (6 bases each). V lost 0 bases to trimming and J lost 6 bases, with 11 bases between them. Germline V gene lookup returns CDR1 LNHNV and CDR2 YYDKDF (reference sequence). The CDR3 runs to 14 residues. CDR3 region: CATSRDRGPKTQYF. The CDR3 DNA reads as TGTGCCACCAGCAGAGACCGGGGGCCCAAGACCCAGTACTTC.

Of note for this clone: The germline gene is not matched at one end of the junction; a read error may be the cause. The V call is TRBV7-4, the J call TRBJ2-7; TRBD2 agrees at 9 bases. The CDR3 spans 16 residues. Looked up from germline, CDR1 is SGHVT and CDR2 is SQSDAQ. The CDR3 reads CASSPRELAGDYEQHF. The CDR3 DNA follows: TGTGCCAGCAGCCCCCGAGAACTAGCGGGTGACTACGAGCAGCACTTC.

The chain is built from TRBV6-1 and TRBJ2-7; 9 bases agree with TRBD2. CDR1 is MNHNS and CDR2 is SASEGT in the germline V gene. The CDR3 has 15 amino acids. The junction had 8 bases not matched to a gene; V was cut back by 8 bases and J by 0 bases. CDR3 amino acids: CASAGGDASSYEQYF. CDR3 DNA sequence: TGTGCCAGCGCGGGAGGGGATGCAAGCTCCTACGAGCAGTACTTC.

The V call is TRBV28, the J call TRBJ2-4; D is perhaps TRBD2 (6 bases). The CDR3 runs 14 residues. CDR1 and CDR2 from the germline V gene are MDHEN and SYDVKM. Trimming pared 5 bases from V and 4 bases from J, leaving 12 bases between. CDR3 nucleotide sequence: TGTGCCAGCAGTAGACGGGGGTGGAAAAACATTCAGTACTTC. As protein: CASSRRGWKNIQYF.

V and J are TRBV15 and TRBJ2-1; D not certain. From germline, CDR1 is LNHNV and CDR2 YYDKDF (reference sequence). V shed 6 bases and J shed 4 bases, with 13 bases lying between them. This CDR3 contains 14 residues. CDR3: CATSPVGSYNEQFF. The CDR3 coding sequence is TGTGCCACCAGTCCTGTGGGTAGTTACAATGAGCAGTTCTTC.